A single sample gave rise to the 4 T cell receptor beta chains below, sequenced in a study of T-cell reconstitution after alpha-beta-depleted transplantation in children (dated by TCRdb to the mid-2010s). Receptor libraries were prepared by PCR. TCRdb shows the sequencer as Illumina HiSeq 2500. TCR library preparation used molecular barcoding, with unique molecular identifiers applied to normalize quantification of the TCRbeta repertoire. The public reads were reanalyzed by TCRdb: fastp trimming at Q25, MiXCR alignment, in-frame beta chains only. Rows are unified per CDR3 protein, each entry keeping the most common DNA and genes. This sample holds fewer than 1 million distinct CDR3 sequences; under 20% were observed only once. The ten most abundant clones make up under 6% of the sample. What this sample's treatment or condition label stands for: allogeneic hematopoietic cell transplantation with graft depleted of TCRalphabeta T cells and CD19 B cells.

The starting material was PBMCs, mostly from graft donor cells, obtained 360 days after TCRalphabeta/CD19-depleted stem cell transplant. These receptors came from a male patient between 10 and 17 years old who had a stem cell transplant for acute lymphoblastic leukemia, so the T cells may come from the graft donor.

The chain uses TRBV24-1 and TRBJ1-1; D is possibly TRBD1 (6 bases). CDR1 and CDR2 from the germline V gene are KGHDR and SFDVKD. V lost 5 bases and J lost 4, with 10 bases in between. This CDR3 is 13 amino acids long. The CDR3 region has the DNA TGTGCCACCAGTGCAGGGGTGGGCACTGAAGCTTTCTTT. Amino acid sequence: CATSAGVGTEAFF.

This clonotype has only a few counts. V and J are TRBV5-1 and TRBJ2-7; 8 bases agree with TRBD2. With V trimmed by 3 bases and J by 0 bases, 8 bases remained unmatched. Germline V gene sequence: CDR1 SGHRS, CDR2 YFSETQ. CDR3 length: 16 residues. Here the CDR3 reads CASSYGGSGSSYEQYF. The CDR3 nucleotides read TGCGCCAGCAGCTACGGGGGAAGCGGGAGCTCCTACGAGCAGTACTTC.

V and J are TRBV7-9 and TRBJ1-2; D is unresolved. From germline, CDR1 is SEHNR and CDR2 FQNEAQ (reference sequence). The CDR3 runs to 13 residues. The germline V and J ends were trimmed by 3 bases and 8 bases, with 13 bases remaining between them. The CDR3: CASSFFVSEGYTF. In nucleotides, the CDR3 is TGTGCCAGCAGCTTTTTCGTCTCGGAGGGCTACACCTTC.

This chain links TRBV7-2 with TRBJ2-7, with TRBD2 as a possible D gene (6 bases). The germline CDR1 and CDR2 sequences are SGHTA and FQGNSA. V was shortened by 4 bases and J by 1 base, with 11 bases between the two germline ends. The CDR3 has 14 residues. For the CDR3, the DNA is TGTGCCAGCAGCTCTGGGGGGTGGTCCTACGAGCAGTACTTC. This translates into CASSSGGWSYEQYF.